This entry lists 20 T cell receptor beta chains sequenced from one sample in a study of spatial heterogeneity in lung cancer. One entry per CDR3 protein, called by TCRdb with MiXCR from the 5' RACE reads. The profile shows approximately 8,800 distinct CDR3 sequences, about 4.6% of them singletons. Study-wide results and limits: Within tumors, counts of expanded alpha and beta TCRs tracked tumor mutation counts.

This sample's time point: sample taken at primary tumor resection. These receptors are not linked to any known antigen. The sample here was lung tumor tissue, taken at surgery. Source of these receptors: a female donor with early-stage non-small cell lung cancer.

This clonotype is labeled medium-sized (0.01 to 0.1%). The chain uses TRBV20-1 and TRBJ2-1; 7 positions agree with TRBD1. CDR1 is DFQATT, CDR2 SNEGSKA, per germline (reference sequence). This CDR3 spans 11 amino acids. CDR3: CSPKGGDEQFF. Written as DNA, the CDR3 is TGCAGCCCCAAAGGGGGCGATGAGCAGTTCTTC.

This clonotype was detected many times. The chain uses TRBV9 and TRBJ2-1; TRBD1 might be the D (6 bases). From germline, CDR1 is SGDLS and CDR2 YYNGEE. This CDR3 spans 16 amino acids. The germline V and J ends were trimmed by 0 bases and 6 bases, with 16 bases remaining between them. The CDR3 region is CASSVEGGRGTNEQFF. CDR3 DNA sequence: TGTGCCAGCAGCGTAGAAGGCGGCAGGGGCACCAATGAGCAGTTCTTC.

By sample fraction, this clonotype is medium-sized. The chain employs TRBV19 and TRBJ2-5, with 9 nucleotides matching TRBD2. V lost 1 base, J lost 5 bases, and 5 bases stayed unmatched. Germline assignment: CDR1 LNHDA and CDR2 SQIVND (reference sequence). This CDR3 region has 15 residues. CDR3: CASSIASGRRETQYF. CDR3 in DNA: TGTGCCAGTAGTATAGCCAGCGGGAGGCGTGAGACCCAGTACTTC.

This clonotype qualifies as medium-sized. The CDR3 DNA sequence: TGTGCCTGGAGTGCCCTGGGGGGCAATGAGCAGTTCTTC. This gives the protein CAWSALGGNEQFF. This chain uses TRBV30 with TRBJ2-1; the D gene is possibly TRBD2 (6 bases). Germline CDR1 reads GTSNPN; CDR2 reads SVGIG (reference sequence). The CDR3 runs to 13 residues. V was pared by 1 base and J by 6 bases, with 10 bases between.

This clonotype is labeled as large (0.1 to 1%). This sequence joins TRBV11-2 and TRBJ2-7; D may be TRBD1 (6 bases). V gave up 2 bases and J gave up 11 bases, with 16 bases separating them. From germline, CDR1 is SGHAT and CDR2 FQNNGV. This CDR3 is built from 13 residues. The CDR3: CASSLSTGQPEYF. CDR3 nucleotides: TGTGCCAGCAGCTTATCTACCGGACAGCCGGAGTACTTC.

In regard to this clonotype: Germline and junction disagree at one end, which may indicate a read error. This rearrangement joins TRBV3-1 to TRBJ1-1, with D perhaps matching TRBD1 (5 bases). From germline, CDR1 is LGHDT and CDR2 YNNKEL (reference sequence). The length of the CDR3 is 13 residues. The DNA for the CDR3 is TGTGTCAGCAGCCAAAATCTGGGGGCTGAAGCTTTCTTT. The encoded protein is CVSSQNLGAEAFF.

By sample share, this clonotype is large. This chain joins TRBV27 and TRBJ2-1; D is unclear. In germline, CDR1 is MNHEY, CDR2 SMNVEV (reference sequence). V was pared by 7 bases and J by 6 bases, with 25 bases between. The length of the CDR3 is 17 residues. In DNA form, the CDR3 reads TGTGCCAGCAACCCGACTTCGGGCCTCCGATTAATCAATGAGCAGTTCTTC. Translated, it gives CASNPTSGLRLINEQFF.

This clonotype is classed as medium-sized. The CDR3 sequence is CASSERGRENTDTQYF. The CDR3 DNA reads TGTGCCAGCAGTGAAAGGGGCAGGGAAAACACAGATACGCAGTATTTT. The chain is built from TRBV6-1 and TRBJ2-3; tentatively, D is TRBD1 (5 bases). The CDR3 consists of 16 residues. The germline V gene has CDR1 MNHNS and CDR2 SASEGT. The ends were cut back, 2 bases at V and 2 bases at J, with 14 bases in the middle.

This clonotype has at least ten counts. This chain joins TRBV4-2 and TRBJ2-1; a possible D gene is TRBD2 (6 bases). Germline V gene lookup returns CDR1 LGHNA and CDR2 YNFKEQ. With 1 base removed from V and 2 bases from J, the gap between germline ends came to 12 bases. The CDR3 is 16 residues long. The CDR3 region is CASSQVASGPYNEQFF. In nucleotides, the CDR3 is TGTGCCAGCAGCCAAGTGGCCAGCGGGCCCTACAATGAGCAGTTCTTC.

There are many counts of this clonotype. The V and J genes are TRBV28 and TRBJ1-1; possibly TRBD1 for D (6 bases). Per the germline V gene, CDR1 is MDHEN and CDR2 is SYDVKM. Trimming left V 7 bases short and J 9 bases short, with 21 bases between. The CDR3 contains 14 residues. CDR3 DNA sequence: TGTGCCAGCACGATAAACGGACAGAGGTCGAAAGCTTTCTTT. The encoded protein is CASTINGQRSKAFF.

The chain has TRBV19 and TRBJ1-5; D uncertain. This CDR3 is 15 amino acids long. The V end was cut by 5 bases, the J end by 2 bases, with 13 bases between. Germline V CDR1 and CDR2: LNHDA, SQIVND (reference sequence). CDR3 residues: CASSLGLMGNQPQHF. The CDR3 DNA follows: TGTGCCAGTAGTCTTGGACTAATGGGCAATCAGCCCCAGCATTTT.

This clonotype was recorded at least ten times. This chain uses TRBV6-1 with TRBJ2-7; TRBD1 agrees at 11 bases. CDR1 is MNHNS, CDR2 SASEGT, per germline. This CDR3 region has 14 residues. V shed 6 bases, J shed 6 bases, and the junction held 7 bases outside the gene matches. The CDR3 bases are TGTGCCAGCAGGCGGTGGACAGGGGGCGGCGAGCAGTACTTC. Encoded protein: CASRRWTGGGEQYF.

This clonotype has at least ten counts. The chain joins TRBV6-1 to TRBJ2-5; D perhaps matches TRBD1 (5 bases). From germline, CDR1 is MNHNS and CDR2 SASEGT. Trimming removed 5 bases from V and 1 base from J, with 14 bases in between. The CDR3 totals 15 residues. This chain's CDR3 is CASSQGVWSQETQYF. Here the CDR3 DNA reads TGTGCCAGCAGTCAAGGGGTCTGGTCCCAAGAGACCCAGTACTTC.

This clonotype has ten or more counts. This chain links TRBV6-1 with TRBJ1-2, with 9 bases lining up with TRBD1. The CDR3 sequence is 14 residues long. V lost 6 bases and J lost 6; bases outside the gene matches: 8. The germline CDR1 and CDR2 sequences are MNHNS and SASEGT. Here the CDR3 reads CASRAQGAVHGYTF. DNA for the CDR3: TGTGCCAGCAGAGCACAGGGGGCCGTGCATGGCTACACCTTC.

The chain recombines TRBV5-7 with TRBJ1-5; TRBD1 aligns across 7 bases. TRBV5-7 has ORF status, its function being uncertain. This CDR3 is 14 amino acids long. With V trimmed by 5 bases and J by 9 bases, 11 bases remained unmatched. Here the CDR3 reads CASRPGTAGGPQHF. CDR3 DNA sequence: TGTGCCAGCAGACCTGGGACAGCAGGTGGGCCCCAGCATTTT.

This clonotype is deemed medium-sized (0.01 to 0.1%). The V gene is TRBV5-1, the J gene TRBJ2-7; D may be TRBD2 (5 bases). This CDR3 is built from 14 residues. Germline lookup yields CDR1 SGHRS and CDR2 YFSETQ. Trimming removed 0 bases from V and 1 base from J, with 8 bases in between. As DNA, the CDR3 is TGCGCCAGCAGCTTGGTTCGGGATTCCTACGAGCAGTACTTC. Its translation: CASSLVRDSYEQYF.

This clonotype was recorded at least ten times. With a much larger clone just one base away, this may be a read error. This chain joins TRBV3-1 and TRBJ1-2; D is possibly TRBD1 (5 bases). CDR1 is LGHDT and CDR2 is YNNKEL in the germline V gene (reference sequence). This CDR3 is built from 17 residues. In DNA, the CDR3 is TGTGCCAGCAGCCAAGGAACACCGGGACGGACTAACTATGGCTACAACTTC. It yields the protein CASSQGTPGRTNYGYNF.

This clonotype was observed at least ten times. The chain recombines TRBV4-2 with TRBJ2-7; 7 positions match TRBD2. CDR3 length: 16 amino acids. Germline loops: CDR1 LGHNA, CDR2 YNFKEQ. The V segment lost 1 base and the J segment 1 base; nucleotides outside the gene matches: 7. The CDR3 region is CASSQGTGTTSYEQYF. The CDR3 DNA follows: TGTGCCAGCAGCCAAGGTACCGGGACTACTTCCTACGAGCAGTACTTC.

This clonotype is medium-sized in the sample. The chain uses TRBV18 and TRBJ2-3; no firm D call. V was cut by 0 bases and J by 0 bases, with 1 base left in between. CDR1 KGHSH and CDR2 LQKENI come from the germline V gene. The CDR3 has 13 amino acids. The CDR3 reads CASSPPSTDTQYF. The CDR3 coding sequence is TGTGCCAGCTCACCACCTAGCACAGATACGCAGTATTTT.

This clonotype is labeled as medium-sized. The chain couples TRBV7-9 to TRBJ2-1; 8 nucleotides match TRBD1. The length of the CDR3 is 16 residues. J lost 2 bases, V lost 5 bases, and 8 bases had no gene match. CDR1 and CDR2 from the germline V gene are SEHNR and FQNEAQ (reference sequence). The chain's CDR3 is CASSRYRGFTYNEQFF. As DNA, the CDR3 is TGTGCCAGCAGCCGCTACAGGGGGTTTACCTACAATGAGCAGTTCTTC.